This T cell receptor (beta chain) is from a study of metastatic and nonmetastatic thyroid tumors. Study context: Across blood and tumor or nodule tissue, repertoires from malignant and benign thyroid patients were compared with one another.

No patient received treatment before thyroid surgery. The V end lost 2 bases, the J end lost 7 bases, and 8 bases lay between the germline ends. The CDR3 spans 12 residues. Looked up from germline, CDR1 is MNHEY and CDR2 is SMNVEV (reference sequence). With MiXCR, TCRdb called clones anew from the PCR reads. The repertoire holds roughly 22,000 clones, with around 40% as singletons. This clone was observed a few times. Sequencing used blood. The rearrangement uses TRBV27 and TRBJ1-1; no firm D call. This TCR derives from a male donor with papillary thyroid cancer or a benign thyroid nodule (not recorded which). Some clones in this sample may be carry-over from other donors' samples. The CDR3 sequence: CASSLLGGEAFF. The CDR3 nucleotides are TGTGCCAGCAGTTTACTGGGCGGTGAAGCTTTCTTT.